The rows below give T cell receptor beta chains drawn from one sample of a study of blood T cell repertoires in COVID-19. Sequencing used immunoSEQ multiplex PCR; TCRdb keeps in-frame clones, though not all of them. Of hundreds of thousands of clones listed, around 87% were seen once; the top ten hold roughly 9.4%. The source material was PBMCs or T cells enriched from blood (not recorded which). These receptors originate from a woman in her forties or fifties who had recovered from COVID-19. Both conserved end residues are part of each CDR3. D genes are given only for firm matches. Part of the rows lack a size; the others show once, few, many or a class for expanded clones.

CDR3nt: TGTGCCACCAGTGACGACAGACGCAATCAGCCCCAGCATTTT
CDR3aa: CATSDDRRNQPQHF
j_gene: TRBJ1-5
v_gene: TRBV24-1
d_gene: .
abundance: few

CDR3nt: TGTGCCTGGAGTGCACGGGCGGGGGGCGGCATTCAGTACTTC
CDR3aa: CAWSARAGGGIQYF
j_gene: TRBJ2-4
v_gene: TRBV30
d_gene: TRBD2
abundance: .

CDR3nt: TGCGCCAGCAGCCAGAGGGGACAGGTAGGCACTGAAGCTTTCTTT
CDR3aa: CASSQRGQVGTEAFF
j_gene: TRBJ1-1
v_gene: TRBV4-1
d_gene: TRBD1
abundance: .

CDR3nt: TGTGCCAGCAGCCAAACTGGGGGCGTCACTGAAGCTTTCTTT
CDR3aa: CASSQTGGVTEAFF
j_gene: TRBJ1-1
v_gene: TRBV3-1/TRBV3-2
d_gene: .
abundance: few

CDR3nt: TGTGCCAGCGAACGGGTGGGTGATGAAAAACTGTTTTTT
CDR3aa: CASERVGDEKLFF
j_gene: TRBJ1-4
v_gene: TRBV7-9
d_gene: .
abundance: .

CDR3nt: TGTGCCCTTGGGGCAGGGGGCCAGAGGACTGAAGCTTTCTTT
CDR3aa: CALGAGGQRTEAFF
j_gene: TRBJ1-1
v_gene: TRBV30
d_gene: TRBD1
abundance: .

CDR3nt: TGTGCCAGCAGTTTAACGGGTCTCGGCGGATCCCAGCCCCAGCATTTT
CDR3aa: CASSLTGLGGSQPQHF
j_gene: TRBJ1-5
v_gene: TRBV28
d_gene: .
abundance: .

CDR3nt: TGTGCCAGCTCATTGCAGGGGGTCGGTAATTCACCCCTCCACTTT
CDR3aa: CASSLQGVGNSPLHF
j_gene: TRBJ1-6
v_gene: TRBV18
d_gene: TRBD1
abundance: .

CDR3nt: TGTGCCAGCAGTATTACAGGGATCAATTCACCCCTCCACTTT
CDR3aa: CASSITGINSPLHF
j_gene: TRBJ1-6
v_gene: TRBV6-5
d_gene: .
abundance: .

CDR3nt: TGTGCCAGCAGCCAAGATCGGGTCGGGGATCAGCCCCAGCATTTT
CDR3aa: CASSQDRVGDQPQHF
j_gene: TRBJ1-5
v_gene: TRBV4-2
d_gene: .
abundance: .

CDR3nt: TGTGCCAGCAGCCCGCACGGCGGGGGCGGGGGCACAGATACGCAGTATTTT
CDR3aa: CASSPHGGGGGTDTQYF
j_gene: TRBJ2-3
v_gene: TRBV28
d_gene: .
abundance: .

CDR3nt: TGCGCCAGCAGTCAATCAAGCCGGGACAGGGGATTTGGGATTTTT
CDR3aa: CASSQSSRDRGFGIF
j_gene: TRBJ1-4
v_gene: TRBV23-1
d_gene: TRBD1
abundance: .

CDR3nt: TGTGCCTGGACCCCACCGGAGGGGGGGGGTCGATCCCTCCACTTT
CDR3aa: CAWTPPEGGGRSLHF
j_gene: TRBJ1-6
v_gene: TRBV30
d_gene: .
abundance: once

CDR3nt: TGTGCCAGCAGCTTTGACAGGGTGGCGGCTTTCTTT
CDR3aa: CASSFDRVAAFF
j_gene: TRBJ1-1
v_gene: TRBV7-9
d_gene: TRBD1
abundance: .